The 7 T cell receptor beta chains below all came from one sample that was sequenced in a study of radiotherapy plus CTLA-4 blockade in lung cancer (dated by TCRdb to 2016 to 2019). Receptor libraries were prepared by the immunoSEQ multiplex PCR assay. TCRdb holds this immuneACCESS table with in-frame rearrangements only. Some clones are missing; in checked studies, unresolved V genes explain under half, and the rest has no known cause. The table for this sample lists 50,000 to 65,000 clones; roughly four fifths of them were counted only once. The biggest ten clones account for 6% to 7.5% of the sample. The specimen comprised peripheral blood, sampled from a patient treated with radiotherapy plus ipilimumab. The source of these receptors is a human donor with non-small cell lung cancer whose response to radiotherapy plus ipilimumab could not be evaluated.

The CDR3 nucleotides are TGTGCCAGCAGCCCCCGGGGGGGGTGGAACACTGAAGCTTTCTTT. Translation: CASSPRGGWNTEAFF. The V gene is TRBV7-9, the J gene TRBJ1-1; a weak D match, TRBD1 (5 bases). Germline assignment: CDR1 SEHNR and CDR2 FQNEAQ (reference sequence). This CDR3 contains 15 residues. The V end lost 5 bases, the J end lost 1 base, and 14 bases lay between the germline ends.

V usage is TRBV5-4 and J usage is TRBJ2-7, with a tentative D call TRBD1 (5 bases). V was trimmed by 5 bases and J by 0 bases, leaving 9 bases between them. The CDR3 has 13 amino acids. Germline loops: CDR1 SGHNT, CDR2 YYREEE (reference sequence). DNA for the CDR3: TGTGCCAGCAGACGACAGTCCTCCTACGAGCAGTACTTC. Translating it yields CASRRQSSYEQYF.

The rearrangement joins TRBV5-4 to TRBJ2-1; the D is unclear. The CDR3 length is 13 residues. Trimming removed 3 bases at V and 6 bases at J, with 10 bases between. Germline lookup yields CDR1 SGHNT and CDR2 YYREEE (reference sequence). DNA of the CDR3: TGTGCCAGCAGCTCCCCGGTAGTCAATGAGCAGTTCTTC. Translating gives CASSSPVVNEQFF.

The CDR3 here is CASSYSSSGISYEQYF. Written as DNA, the CDR3 is TGTGCCAGCAGTTACTCGAGTTCGGGGATATCCTACGAGCAGTACTTC. The chain carries TRBV6-5 and TRBJ2-5, with a weak D call TRBD2 (5 bases). With the DNA end fitting TRBJ2-7 better, the J assignment may be wrong. Germline V gene lookup returns CDR1 MNHEY and CDR2 SVGAGI. This CDR3 has 16 amino acids.

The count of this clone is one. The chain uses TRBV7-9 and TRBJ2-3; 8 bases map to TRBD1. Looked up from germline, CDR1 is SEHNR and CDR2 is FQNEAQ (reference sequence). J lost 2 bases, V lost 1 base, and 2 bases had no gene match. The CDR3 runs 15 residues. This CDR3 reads CASSLGTGPTDTQYF. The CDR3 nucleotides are TGTGCCAGCAGCTTAGGGACAGGGCCCACAGATACGCAGTATTTT.

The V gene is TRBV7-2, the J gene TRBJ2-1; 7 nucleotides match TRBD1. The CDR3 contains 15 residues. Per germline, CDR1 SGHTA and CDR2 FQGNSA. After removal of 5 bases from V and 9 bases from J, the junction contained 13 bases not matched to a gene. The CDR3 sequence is CASSRFVDRSGEQFF. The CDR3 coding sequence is TGTGCCAGCAGCCGATTCGTGGACAGGAGCGGTGAGCAGTTCTTC.

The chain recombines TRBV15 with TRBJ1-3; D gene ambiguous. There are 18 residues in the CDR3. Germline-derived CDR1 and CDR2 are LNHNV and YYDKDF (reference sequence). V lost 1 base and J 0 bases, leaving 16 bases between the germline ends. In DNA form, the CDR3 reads TGTGCCACCAGCAGAGCGCTCCCTCTATATAGCTCTGGAAACACCATATATTTT. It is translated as CATSRALPLYSSGNTIYF. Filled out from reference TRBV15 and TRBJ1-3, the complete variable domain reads DAMVIQNPRYQVTQFGKPVTLSCSQTLNHNVMYWYQQKSSQAPKLLFHYYDKDFNNEADTPDNFQSRRPNTSFCFLDIRSPGLGDTAMYLCATSRALPLYSSGNTIYFGEGSWLTVV.